This T cell receptor beta chain was profiled in a study of tumor-infiltrating lymphocytes in localized non-small cell lung cancer. Study outcomes and limitations: TCR sequencing covered a subset of patients with enough tissue.

Only in-frame clones appear in the TCRdb table, and some are missing; sequencing was by immunoSEQ multiplex PCR. The table shows 10,000 to 15,000 clones, with just over 85% occurring only once. On this clone itself: Its specificity is unknown.

This clonotype was obtained from a human donor with non-small cell lung cancer. The sample was lung tumor tissue.

The CDR3 spells CASSRQDNSGANVLTF. CDR3 nucleotide sequence: TGTGCCAGTAGTAGGCAGGATAACTCTGGGGCCAACGTCCTGACTTTC. This chain joins TRBV19 and TRBJ2-6; D remains unclear. The V end lost 4 bases, the J end lost 0 bases, and 10 bases lay between the germline ends. In germline, CDR1 is LNHDA, CDR2 SQIVND (reference sequence). The CDR3 is 16 amino acids.